These 30 T cell receptor beta chains were sequenced from one sample in a study of blood T cells in healthy people across ages. Combining a sample-barcoded 5' primer with a J-beta primer mix, a second PCR ran for 7 to 11 cycles. TCRdb re-called the 5' RACE reads through MiXCR, storing one row per CDR3 protein. The data show 1.6 million or so distinct CDR3 sequences, 30% to 35% seen once. Material for sequencing was blood. The source is a woman under 40 in good health.

The genes are TRBV28 and TRBJ2-1; TRBD2 aligns across 7 bases. Germline lookup yields CDR1 MDHEN and CDR2 SYDVKM. There are 14 residues in the CDR3. With 5 bases clipped from V and 8 bases from J, the junction kept 9 bases outside the gene matches. The CDR3: CASSLTSFGDEQFF. The CDR3 DNA follows: TGTGCCAGCAGTCTGACTAGCTTCGGGGATGAGCAGTTCTTC. The whole variable domain, filled in from reference TRBV28 and TRBJ2-1, reads DVKVTQSSRYLVKRTGEKVFLECVQDMDHENMFWYRQDPGLGLRLIYFSYDVKMKEKGDIPEGYSVSREKKERFSLILESASTNQTSMYLCASSLTSFGDEQFFGPGTRLTVL.

This clonotype has ten or more counts. The genes are TRBV7-9 and TRBJ2-7, with 10 bases matching TRBD1. The CDR3 has 14 amino acids. Germline assignment: CDR1 SEHNR and CDR2 FQNEAQ (reference sequence). The V segment lost 5 bases and the J segment 3 bases; nucleotides outside the gene matches: 4. This CDR3 reads CASSPDRGIYEQYF. CDR3 coding DNA: TGTGCCAGCAGCCCGGACAGGGGGATCTACGAGCAGTACTTC.

This clonotype was counted a few times. The chain combines TRBV9 with TRBJ2-7, with D tentatively TRBD1 (6 bases). In germline, CDR1 is SGDLS, CDR2 YYNGEE. The CDR3 extends over 16 amino acids. The V gene lost 4 bases and the J gene lost 1 base, with 18 bases spanning the gap. CDR3 region: CASSSQGQGMSYEQYF. CDR3 nucleotide sequence: TGTGCCAGCAGCTCTCAAGGGCAGGGGATGTCCTACGAGCAGTACTTC.

The chain couples TRBV4-1 to TRBJ1-2; TRBD1 agrees at 9 bases. Germline V CDR1 and CDR2: MGHRA, YSYEKL. V shed 3 bases and J 8 bases; nucleotides not matched to a gene: 10. The CDR3 contains 15 residues. This CDR3 is CASSQTGGPKEGYTF. The DNA of the CDR3 is TGCGCCAGCAGCCAGACAGGGGGTCCTAAAGAAGGCTACACCTTC.

The V gene is TRBV12-3 or TRBV12-4, the J gene TRBJ1-3, with 10 bases lining up with TRBD1. Losses at the gene ends were 3 bases for V and 2 bases for J; bases not matched to a gene: 10. The CDR3 extends over 18 amino acids. Written as DNA, the CDR3 is TGTGCCAGCAGTTTTACCCGGGACAGGGGTGAAGCTGGAAACACCATATATTTT. Encoded protein: CASSFTRDRGEAGNTIYF.

The chain links TRBV5-1 to TRBJ2-2; D remains unclear. Trimming stripped 3 bases from V and 1 base from J, with 16 bases between. CDR3 length equals 17 residues. Germline V CDR1 and CDR2: SGHRS, YFSETQ. The CDR3 coding sequence is TGCGCCAGCAGCTCCCCCCCTATTGTAGTGAACACCGGGGAGCTGTTTTTT. Translating it yields CASSSPPIVVNTGELFF.

This clonotype occurred a few times. This rearrangement joins TRBV4-1 to TRBJ2-7, with 9 bases that match TRBD2. This CDR3 is built from 16 residues. The V gene's germline CDR1 is MGHRA and CDR2 YSYEKL. J lost 3 bases, V lost 5 bases, and 11 bases had no gene match. CDR3 sequence (DNA): TGCGCCAGCAGCGTGCATACCGGGACTAGCATCTACGAGCAGTACTTC. It codes for CASSVHTGTSIYEQYF.

The chain joins TRBV20-1 to TRBJ1-1; no firm D call. Germline values: CDR1 DFQATT, CDR2 SNEGSKA (reference sequence). The CDR3 totals 19 residues. Between the trimmed V and J ends, which lost 3 bases and 1 base, there was a span of 27 bases. CDR3 loop: CSASVVSIISMKTNTEAFF. Written as DNA, the CDR3 is TGCAGTGCTAGTGTCGTTTCCATTATTTCTATGAAGACGAACACTGAAGCTTTCTTT.

This clonotype showed up just a few times. Written as DNA, the CDR3 is TGTGCCATCAGCAAAAAAGGGGACACCGGGGAGCTGTTTTTT. Its protein product is CAISKKGDTGELFF. The chain uses TRBV10-3 and TRBJ2-2, with D possibly being TRBD1 (5 bases). Trimming cost V 6 bases and J 3 bases, with 11 bases left between them. The CDR3 has 14 amino acids. Germline CDR1 is ENHRY and CDR2 is SYGVKD.

A few counts support this clonotype. The rearrangement links TRBV30 to TRBJ2-5; D not certain. The J call may be faulty, since TRBJ2-7 better matches the DNA end. In germline, CDR1 is GTSNPN, CDR2 SVGIG (reference sequence). This CDR3 is 12 amino acids long. This chain's CDR3 is CAWSPTGYEQYF. CDR3 sequence (DNA): TGTGCCTGGAGCCCCACTGGCTACGAGCAGTACTTC.

This clonotype was seen a handful of times. J is TRBJ2-5 and V is TRBV2, with D maybe TRBD1 (6 bases). The length of the CDR3 is 17 residues. Germline V gene sequence: CDR1 SNHLY, CDR2 FYNNEI. V was trimmed by 8 bases and J by 2 bases, leaving 24 bases between them. The CDR3 region has the DNA TGTGCCAGCCCCCTGCAATCTAACAGGGTTTCGCAAGAGACCCAGTACTTC. Translation gives CASPLQSNRVSQETQYF. Full variable domain (remainder filled in from reference TRBV2 and TRBJ2-5): EPEVTQTPSHQVTQMGQEVILRCVPISNHLYFYWYRQILGQKVEFLVSFYNNEISEKSEIFDDQFSVERPDGSNFTLKIRSTKLEDSAMYFCASPLQSNRVSQETQYFGPGTRLLVL.

J is TRBJ2-2 and V is TRBV24-1; a possible D gene is TRBD1 (6 bases). Germline CDR1 KGHDR, CDR2 SFDVKD. This CDR3 has 15 residues. V was pared by 3 bases and J by 1 base, with 8 bases between. CDR3: CATSDEGVNTGELFF. As DNA, the CDR3 is TGTGCCACCAGTGATGAGGGGGTGAACACCGGGGAGCTGTTTTTT.

The J gene is TRBJ1-4, the V gene TRBV2, with TRBD1 as a possible D gene (6 bases). This CDR3 has 14 residues. With 6 bases removed from V and 5 bases from J, the gap between germline ends came to 13 bases. The germline V gene encodes CDR1 SNHLY and CDR2 FYNNEI. CDR3 amino acids: CASRETGWNEKLFF. Written as DNA, the CDR3 is TGTGCCAGCAGGGAGACAGGTTGGAATGAAAAACTGTTTTTT.

In its sample, this clonotype was seen a few times. The V and J genes are TRBV18 and TRBJ2-7; 7 bases fit TRBD2. In germline, CDR1 is KGHSH, CDR2 LQKENI. The J segment lost 5 bases and the V segment lost 2 bases, leaving 3 bases of the junction unmatched. CDR3 length: 13 amino acids. CDR3 protein: CASSPRLADEQYF. The CDR3, as DNA: TGTGCCAGCTCACCAAGACTAGCTGACGAGCAGTACTTC.

This clonotype was found a few times. This chain joins TRBV3-1 and TRBJ1-2, with D perhaps matching TRBD1 (5 bases). CDR3 length: 17 amino acids. Trimming left V 1 base short and J 3 bases short, with 18 bases between. Looked up from germline, CDR1 is LGHDT and CDR2 is YNNKEL (reference sequence). CDR3 in amino acids: CASSQVLRGKDYYGYTF. The DNA of the CDR3 is TGTGCCAGCAGCCAAGTTTTGCGGGGGAAGGATTACTATGGCTACACCTTC.

CDR3 DNA sequence: TGCAGCGTTGAAGACAGTCGACAGCCCCAGCATTTT. It codes for CSVEDSRQPQHF. The chain recombines TRBV29-1 with TRBJ1-5; the D is unclear. The V end lost 0 bases, the J end lost 7 bases, and 7 bases lay between the germline ends. Germline V gene sequence: CDR1 SQVTM, CDR2 ANQGSEA. The CDR3 is 12 amino acids.

Worth noting for this clonotype: An end of the junction differs from the germline gene, which may be a read error. This sequence joins TRBV18 and TRBJ1-6, with D unresolved. The germline gives CDR1 KGHSH, CDR2 LQKENI. The CDR3 length is 15 residues. CDR3 nucleotides: TGTGCCGGCTCACCCGAAGGACGGAAGAATTCACCCCTCCACTTT. Translated: CAGSPEGRKNSPLHF.

The sample holds a few counts of this clonotype. A read error may account for a junction end that differs from germline. This chain joins TRBV27 and TRBJ2-7, with TRBD2 matching 12 bases. Germline values: CDR1 MNHEY, CDR2 SMNVEV (reference sequence). The CDR3 has 16 amino acids. CDR3: CASSLSTSGSPYERYF. CDR3 in DNA: TGTGCCAGCAGTTTATCGACTAGCGGGAGTCCCTACGAGCGGTACTTC.

This clonotype was found a few times. V and J are TRBV4-1 and TRBJ1-2; the match to TRBD1 covers 9 bases. This CDR3 comprises 17 residues. The germline gives CDR1 MGHRA, CDR2 YSYEKL. Trimming cost V 3 bases and J 7 bases; bases outside gene matches: 15. The CDR3 reads CASSQFPGQGKGGGYTF. CDR3 bases: TGCGCCAGCAGCCAGTTCCCGGGACAGGGAAAAGGCGGTGGCTACACCTTC.

This clonotype came up a few times. The chain couples TRBV6-5 to TRBJ2-5, with 13 bases identical to TRBD2. The CDR3 contains 18 residues. Germline trimming cut 0 bases from V and 2 bases from J; bases unmatched to any gene: 6. Per the germline V gene, CDR1 is MNHEY and CDR2 is SVGAGI. The chain's CDR3 is CASSYSFTSGGVQETQYF. For the CDR3, the DNA is TGTGCCAGCAGTTACTCCTTTACTAGCGGGGGGGTTCAAGAGACCCAGTACTTC.

This clonotype was observed a handful of times. V and J are TRBV12-3 or TRBV12-4 and TRBJ1-1; unclear D gene. This CDR3 has 12 residues. Deletions cut 4 bases from V and 4 bases from J, with 7 bases between. CDR3 DNA: TGTGCCAGCAGTTCAAGACTCACTGAAGCTTTCTTT. Translation gives CASSSRLTEAFF.

The chain uses TRBV20-1 and TRBJ2-3; D not certain. The germline gives CDR1 DFQATT, CDR2 SNEGSKA (reference sequence). The CDR3 loop spans 13 amino acids. Trimming took off 6 bases at V and 1 base at J, with 11 bases between the two ends. The CDR3 sequence is CSAEEPGTDTQYF. CDR3 DNA sequence: TGCAGTGCAGAGGAGCCTGGCACAGATACGCAGTATTTT.

In its sample, this clonotype was seen a few times. CDR3 region: CSARVVGGTGELFF. As DNA, the CDR3 is TGCAGTGCTAGAGTTGTGGGCGGCACCGGGGAGCTGTTTTTT. The V and J genes are TRBV20-1 and TRBJ2-2; unclear D gene. The CDR3 spans 14 residues. Germline V gene data show CDR1 as DFQATT and CDR2 as SNEGSKA (reference sequence). V shed 1 base and J shed 4 bases, with 10 bases lying between them.

This clonotype was picked up many times. The chain couples TRBV7-6 to TRBJ2-7; D unclear. Trimming left V 1 base short and J 4 bases short, with 8 bases between. CDR3 length: 13 amino acids. Per the germline V gene, CDR1 is SGHVS and CDR2 is FNYEAQ. In nucleotides, the CDR3 is TGTGCCAGCAGCTTAGAAGGCAAGTACGAGCAGTACTTC. This gives the protein CASSLEGKYEQYF.

This clonotype was seen more than once but under ten times. The V and J genes are TRBV6-1 and TRBJ2-1; 8 bases are shared with TRBD1. V shed 6 bases, J shed 7 bases, and the junction held 8 bases outside the gene matches. CDR3 length: 14 residues. Germline CDR1 and CDR2: MNHNS and SASEGT. The CDR3 sequence: CASSAGGSANEQFF. DNA for the CDR3: TGTGCCAGCAGCGCAGGGGGCTCAGCAAATGAGCAGTTCTTC.

This clonotype has just a few counts. J is TRBJ2-3 and V is TRBV4-2, with TRBD2 matching 8 bases. CDR3 size: 15 residues. Trimming cost V 4 bases and J 5 bases; bases outside gene matches: 8. Per germline, CDR1 LGHNA and CDR2 YNFKEQ. The DNA of the CDR3 is TGTGCCAGCAGCCTGGTCGGGGGGGATGGAGATACGCAGTATTTT. This gives the protein CASSLVGGDGDTQYF.

The rearrangement links TRBV21-1 to TRBJ2-5; the table's D gene call, TRBD2, was not cross checked with the DNA. TRBV21-1 is given as a pseudogene. This CDR3 spans 15 amino acids. The CDR3 sequence: CASSNWTSGANEQYF. The CDR3 DNA follows: TGTGCCAGCAGCAACTGGACTAGCGGGGCCAATGAGCAGTACTTC.

This clonotype was counted between two and nine times. The chain recombines TRBV20-1 with TRBJ2-3, with 9 bases identical to TRBD2. The ends lost 2 bases at V and 4 bases at J; junction bases unmatched: 10. The CDR3 runs 16 residues. Germline CDR1 and CDR2: DFQATT and SNEGSKA (reference sequence). For the CDR3, the DNA is TGCAGTGCTAGAAAGGGTAGCGGGAGTGCGGCAGATACGCAGTATTTT. This codes for CSARKGSGSAADTQYF.

This sequence joins TRBV7-2 and TRBJ2-7; D call uncertain. V shed 1 base and J shed 0 bases, with 10 bases lying between them. The CDR3 spans 15 residues. Germline CDR1 is SGHTA and CDR2 is FQGNSA. CDR3 residues: CASSLVAESSYEQYF. CDR3 nucleotides: TGTGCCAGCAGCTTAGTGGCGGAGAGCTCCTACGAGCAGTACTTC.

Points on this clonotype: A much larger clone differs by one base, so this may be a read error. V gene TRBV29-1 combines with J gene TRBJ2-7; 9 bases are a match to TRBD2. The V and J ends lost 4 bases and 7 bases, in that order; junction bases with no gene match: 11. The CDR3 has 14 amino acids. The V gene's germline CDR1 is SQVTM and CDR2 ANQGSEA. The CDR3 nucleotides read TGCAGCGTTGTTTGGCTAGCGGGATACAATGAGCAGTACTTC. Protein sequence: CSVVWLAGYNEQYF.